This entry lists 11 T cell receptor beta chains sequenced from one sample in a study of T-cell reconstitution after alpha-beta-depleted transplantation in children. A TCRbeta library incorporating unique molecular identifiers was prepared. TCRdb redid the calling of the PCR reads with MiXCR, one entry per CDR3 protein. The table records hundreds of thousands of distinct CDR3 sequences, roughly a tenth of them present only once. Sequenced material: PBMCs from the stem cell graft donor, taken from the stem cell graft. These receptors were obtained from a human donor who donated a stem cell graft to a child with acute myeloid leukemia.

The chain combines TRBV30 with TRBJ2-7; 9 nucleotides agree with TRBD2. The germline V gene has CDR1 GTSNPN and CDR2 SVGIG (reference sequence). Trimming took 2 bases from V and 6 from J; bases not matched to a gene: 11. This CDR3 region has 15 residues. The CDR3 nucleotides are TGTGCCTGGAGTCCTACGGTCAGCGGGAGGTTCGAGCAGTACTTC. Translation gives CAWSPTVSGRFEQYF.

This chain uses TRBV6-1 with TRBJ2-2, with 7 bases identical to TRBD1. Trimming cost V 7 bases and J 5 bases; bases outside gene matches: 13. This CDR3 is 16 amino acids long. Germline V gene data show CDR1 as MNHNS and CDR2 as SASEGT. The CDR3 here is CASNTPQGVGTGELFF. The CDR3 nucleotides are TGTGCCAGCAATACCCCCCAGGGGGTTGGGACCGGGGAGCTGTTTTTT.

The V gene is TRBV29-1, the J gene TRBJ2-3; D not certain. The CDR3 is 13 amino acids. The V end was cut by 3 bases, the J end by 5 bases, with 12 bases between. Germline CDR1 is SQVTM and CDR2 is ANQGSEA. CDR3 in DNA: TGCAGCGTTGATGTGGGCCGCGGAGATACGCAGTATTTT. Residues: CSVDVGRGDTQYF.

Ten or more counts support this clonotype. The chain couples TRBV29-1 to TRBJ2-1; the D gene is possibly TRBD2 (6 bases). The CDR3 consists of 12 residues. Trimming took off 7 bases at V and 8 bases at J, with 15 bases between the two ends. Germline-derived CDR1 and CDR2 are SQVTM and ANQGSEA. The CDR3 coding sequence is TGCAGCGCAGATCGGGGCGGGGATGAGCAGTTCTTC. This encodes CSADRGGDEQFF.

This clonotype was seen a handful of times. The chain recombines TRBV24-1 with TRBJ2-2; D not resolved. The length of the CDR3 is 16 residues. In germline, CDR1 is KGHDR, CDR2 SFDVKD. The V and J ends lost 7 bases and 3 bases respectively, with 17 bases between them. The CDR3 coding sequence is TGTGCCACCAGCCCCCCTGGTAGACACTACACCGGGGAGCTGTTTTTT. It encodes CATSPPGRHYTGELFF.

The chain joins TRBV15 to TRBJ1-2, with D possibly matching TRBD1 (5 bases). V lost 1 base, J lost 6 bases, and 9 bases lay in between. CDR3 length: 13 amino acids. CDR1 is LNHNV, CDR2 YYDKDF, per germline (reference sequence). The CDR3 DNA reads TGTGCCACCAGCAGAGCGGCAGGGAATGGCTACACCTTC. Encoded protein: CATSRAAGNGYTF.

In its sample, this clonotype was seen a few times. The chain couples TRBV7-9 to TRBJ2-7, with D maybe TRBD2 (5 bases). CDR1 and CDR2 from the germline V gene are SEHNR and FQNEAQ (reference sequence). The CDR3 covers 15 residues. Trimming took off 4 bases at V and 6 bases at J, with 19 bases between the two ends. This CDR3 is CASSSSLVSVGEQYF. The CDR3 region has the DNA TGTGCCAGCAGCTCATCACTAGTCAGTGTGGGCGAGCAGTACTTC.

This clonotype has ten or more counts. This chain uses TRBV29-1 with TRBJ1-2, with no clear D. CDR1 SQVTM and CDR2 ANQGSEA come from the germline V gene. The germline V and J ends were trimmed by 3 bases and 0 bases, with 11 bases remaining between them. This CDR3 has 14 amino acids. The CDR3 protein is CSVDSALTNYGYTF. CDR3 in DNA: TGCAGCGTTGACAGCGCCTTAACTAACTATGGCTACACCTTC.

The chain couples TRBV7-2 to TRBJ1-5; possible D gene TRBD1, 5 bases. Germline V gene lookup returns CDR1 SGHTA and CDR2 FQGNSA. The V and J ends lost 5 bases and 7 bases respectively, with 21 bases between them. This CDR3 has 16 residues. The chain's CDR3 is CASSLLGVAGRQPQHF. The CDR3 DNA reads as TGTGCCAGCAGCCTCTTAGGGGTGGCAGGGAGACAGCCCCAGCATTTT. Full variable domain (outside the CDR3, taken from reference TRBV7-2 and TRBJ1-5): GAGVSQSPSNKVTEKGKDVELRCDPISGHTALYWYRQSLGQGLEFLIYFQGNSAPDKSGLPSDRFSAERTGGSVSTLTIQRTQQEDSAVYLCASSLLGVAGRQPQHFGDGTRLSIL.

At least ten counts were recorded for this clonotype. V usage is TRBV7-2 and J usage is TRBJ2-1, with 12 bases identical to TRBD2. The CDR3 contains 15 residues. The germline CDR1 and CDR2 sequences are SGHTA and FQGNSA. V was pared by 4 bases and J by 8 bases, with 6 bases of the junction left unmatched. CDR3: CASSSGLAGPHEQFF. For the CDR3, the DNA is TGTGCCAGCAGCTCAGGACTAGCGGGACCCCATGAGCAGTTCTTC.

The chain joins TRBV28 to TRBJ2-7, with a weak D call TRBD2 (5 bases). Germline V gene sequence: CDR1 MDHEN, CDR2 SYDVKM. The CDR3 totals 16 residues. Trimming cost V 5 bases and J 9 bases, with 26 bases left between them. The CDR3 sequence: CASSPSTGPLSRGQYF. The CDR3 bases are TGTGCCAGCAGTCCGAGCACCGGGCCTCTTTCTCGGGGGCAGTACTTC.